A selection of T cell receptor beta chains follows, all from one sample in a study of Ad26.COV2.S vaccination and SARS-CoV-2 variants. Repertoires were generated with immunoSEQ multiplex PCR, while TCRdb's copy carries only in-frame clones and drops some. The profile shows about 680,000 clones, about 89% of them singletons. The sequences come from peripheral blood, collected in a trial of Ad26.COV2.S vaccine versus placebo. The source of these receptors is a person between 18 and 65 years old who received the Ad26.COV2.S COVID-19 vaccine or a placebo. Both conserved end residues are part of each CDR3. D genes are given only for firm matches. Some rows have no size entry. The others give once, few or many, or a class for an expanded clone.

v_gene: TRBV5-6
j_gene: TRBJ2-7
abundance: NA
d_gene: NA
CDR3nt: TGTGCCAGCAGCCTAAGCGGTACCCGTCGGGAGCAGTACTTC
CDR3aa: CASSLSGTRREQYF

v_gene: TRBV11-2
j_gene: TRBJ2-7
abundance: NA
d_gene: NA
CDR3nt: TGTGCCAGCAGCCCCTCCAATCCTCCCTACGAGCAGTACTTC
CDR3aa: CASSPSNPPYEQYF

v_gene: TRBV7-9
j_gene: TRBJ2-4
abundance: NA
d_gene: NA
CDR3nt: TGTGCCAGCAGCCCCCATGTCGCCAAAAACATTCAGTACTTC
CDR3aa: CASSPHVAKNIQYF

v_gene: TRBV7-8
j_gene: TRBJ2-1
abundance: once
d_gene: TRBD2
CDR3nt: TGTGCCAGCAGCTTAGGACTAGCGGGCCACAATGAGCAGTTCTTC
CDR3aa: CASSLGLAGHNEQFF

v_gene: TRBV29-1
j_gene: TRBJ2-3
abundance: NA
d_gene: NA
CDR3nt: TGCAGCGTTGTGTTCGGATTGACCTACACAGATACGCAGTATTTT
CDR3aa: CSVVFGLTYTDTQYF

v_gene: TRBV11-2
j_gene: TRBJ2-7
abundance: NA
d_gene: TRBD2
CDR3nt: TGTGCCAGCAGCTTAAGCGGGAGGTTCTACGAGCAGTACTTC
CDR3aa: CASSLSGRFYEQYF

v_gene: TRBV5-1
j_gene: TRBJ2-1
abundance: few
d_gene: TRBD2
CDR3nt: TGCGCCAGCAGCTTGGGGGGCACTAGCGGGAGGTGGAACAATGAGCAGTTCTTC
CDR3aa: CASSLGGTSGRWNNEQFF

v_gene: TRBV30
j_gene: TRBJ2-7
abundance: NA
d_gene: NA
CDR3nt: TGTGCCTGGGTCGGACAGATCTCCTACGAGCAGTACTTC
CDR3aa: CAWVGQISYEQYF

v_gene: TRBV19
j_gene: TRBJ1-5
abundance: NA
d_gene: NA
CDR3nt: TGTGCCAGTAGTATTGAGGCAGGGATCACGGCATATAGCAATCAGCCCCAGCATTTT
CDR3aa: CASSIEAGITAYSNQPQHF

v_gene: TRBV23-1
j_gene: TRBJ2-1
abundance: NA
d_gene: TRBD2
CDR3nt: TGCGCCAGCAGTCGCCCCCGGACTAGCGTCGATGAGCAGTTCTTC
CDR3aa: CASSRPRTSVDEQFF

v_gene: TRBV13
j_gene: TRBJ2-6
abundance: NA
d_gene: NA
CDR3nt: TGTGCCAACAGCCCAGCCTCCGGGGCCAACGTCCTGACTTTC
CDR3aa: CANSPASGANVLTF

v_gene: TRBV5-1
j_gene: TRBJ1-4
abundance: NA
d_gene: NA
CDR3nt: TGCGCCAGCAGCCCCGATTTTGAAAAACTGTTTTTT
CDR3aa: CASSPDFEKLFF

v_gene: TRBV24-1
j_gene: TRBJ1-1
abundance: once
d_gene: NA
CDR3nt: TGTGCCACCAGTTATTTAAGTGAAGCTTTCTTT
CDR3aa: CATSYLSEAFF

v_gene: TRBV6-2/TRBV6-3
j_gene: TRBJ2-1
abundance: NA
d_gene: TRBD1
CDR3nt: TGTGCCAGCAGTACGGGACAGGGTTATGAGCAGTTCTTC
CDR3aa: CASSTGQGYEQFF

v_gene: TRBV6-5
j_gene: TRBJ2-1
abundance: NA
d_gene: TRBD2
CDR3nt: TGTGCCAGCAGTTACGGGGAACCTAGCGGGGGCAATGAGCAGTTCTTC
CDR3aa: CASSYGEPSGGNEQFF

v_gene: TRBV10-1
j_gene: TRBJ1-1
abundance: NA
d_gene: TRBD1
CDR3nt: TGCGCCAGCAGCCCCCAGGGGGGTATTCGTACTGAAGCTTTCTTT
CDR3aa: CASSPQGGIRTEAFF

v_gene: TRBV19
j_gene: TRBJ2-3
abundance: NA
d_gene: NA
CDR3nt: TGTGCCAGTAGTGCCTCTAGTGGGGGGACAGATACGCAGTATTTT
CDR3aa: CASSASSGGTDTQYF

v_gene: TRBV4-2
j_gene: TRBJ1-4
abundance: NA
d_gene: NA
CDR3nt: TGTGCCAGCAGCTCAAGCCCCAGGGGTTTATTGGATGAAAAACTGTTTTTT
CDR3aa: CASSSSPRGLLDEKLFF

v_gene: TRBV6-5
j_gene: TRBJ2-6
abundance: NA
d_gene: NA
CDR3nt: TGTGCCAGCACCCCCGCTGGGGCCAACGTCCTGACTTTC
CDR3aa: CASTPAGANVLTF

v_gene: TRBV6-2/TRBV6-3
j_gene: TRBJ2-2
abundance: once
d_gene: TRBD1
CDR3nt: TGTGCCAGCAGTTACAGGGACAGGGCTGCCGGGGAGCTGTTTTTT
CDR3aa: CASSYRDRAAGELFF

v_gene: TRBV7-3
j_gene: TRBJ2-2
abundance: NA
d_gene: NA
CDR3nt: TGTGCCAGCGGGGTTGATCCTTTGGACACCGGGGAGCTGTTTTTT
CDR3aa: CASGVDPLDTGELFF

v_gene: TRBV7-9
j_gene: TRBJ1-2
abundance: NA
d_gene: TRBD1
CDR3nt: TGTGCCAGCAGTGAGGGACAGGGGTGGGCTAACTATGGCTACACCTTC
CDR3aa: CASSEGQGWANYGYTF

v_gene: TRBV2
j_gene: TRBJ2-7
abundance: NA
d_gene: NA
CDR3nt: TGTGCCAGCAGTAGGGACATGACCTCCTACGAGCAGTACTTC
CDR3aa: CASSRDMTSYEQYF

v_gene: TRBV5-1
j_gene: TRBJ2-1
abundance: NA
d_gene: NA
CDR3nt: TGCGCCAGCAGCCTTCAGCGGAATCTCTACAATGAGCAGTTCTTC
CDR3aa: CASSLQRNLYNEQFF

v_gene: TRBV5-6
j_gene: TRBJ2-5
abundance: NA
d_gene: TRBD1
CDR3nt: TGTGCCAGCAGCTCCCCATGGAGGGACAGGGCAGAGACCCAGTACTTC
CDR3aa: CASSSPWRDRAETQYF

v_gene: TRBV19
j_gene: TRBJ1-5
abundance: NA
d_gene: NA
CDR3nt: TGTGCCAGTAGTCCATGGGGGCAGGACTACAATCAGCCCCAGCATTTT
CDR3aa: CASSPWGQDYNQPQHF

v_gene: TRBV5-1
j_gene: TRBJ2-7
abundance: NA
d_gene: TRBD1
CDR3nt: TGCGCCAGCTCGGCAGGGGGTCGCTACGAGCAGTACTTC
CDR3aa: CASSAGGRYEQYF

v_gene: TRBV9
j_gene: TRBJ2-1
abundance: NA
d_gene: TRBD2
CDR3nt: TGTGCCAGCAGCCCCCGTAGTAGCGGGACTACCTACAATGAGCAGTTCTTC
CDR3aa: CASSPRSSGTTYNEQFF

v_gene: TRBV6-1
j_gene: TRBJ2-1
abundance: NA
d_gene: NA
CDR3nt: TGTGCCAGCAGTGAATTGTGGCAGGTCCTGACTAAAGAGCAGTTCTTC
CDR3aa: CASSELWQVLTKEQFF

v_gene: TRBV5-4
j_gene: TRBJ1-2
abundance: NA
d_gene: NA
CDR3nt: TGTGCCAGCAGCTTGGTGGGGCAGGACCTAGAGGATGGCTACACCTTC
CDR3aa: CASSLVGQDLEDGYTF

v_gene: TRBV11-2
j_gene: TRBJ1-2
abundance: NA
d_gene: NA
CDR3nt: TGTGCCAGCAGGAAAGGGGGTATCTATGGCTACACCTTC
CDR3aa: CASRKGGIYGYTF

v_gene: TRBV18
j_gene: TRBJ1-2
abundance: NA
d_gene: NA
CDR3nt: TGTGCCAGCTCACCACCGGCAGGGTTTAACTATGGCTACACCTTC
CDR3aa: CASSPPAGFNYGYTF

v_gene: TRBV30
j_gene: TRBJ2-3
abundance: NA
d_gene: NA
CDR3nt: TGTGCCTGGAGCCTCGGACAGTGGACCACAGATACGCAGTATTTT
CDR3aa: CAWSLGQWTTDTQYF

v_gene: TRBV6-2/TRBV6-3
j_gene: TRBJ2-1
abundance: NA
d_gene: TRBD2
CDR3nt: TGTGCCAGCAGTTACTTAGCGGGGGGACCCAATGAGCAGTTCTTC
CDR3aa: CASSYLAGGPNEQFF

v_gene: TRBV6-2/TRBV6-3
j_gene: TRBJ2-1
abundance: NA
d_gene: NA
CDR3nt: TGTGCCAGCAGTTTGGGATTCAATGAGCAGTTCTTC
CDR3aa: CASSLGFNEQFF

v_gene: TRBV14
j_gene: TRBJ2-1
abundance: NA
d_gene: TRBD1
CDR3nt: TGTGCCAGCAGCCAGGGGACAGGGTCCTACAATGAGCAGTTCTTC
CDR3aa: CASSQGTGSYNEQFF

v_gene: TRBV2
j_gene: TRBJ1-2
abundance: NA
d_gene: NA
CDR3nt: TGTGCCAGCAGTGACAGAGGTTCTAACTATGGCTACACCTTC
CDR3aa: CASSDRGSNYGYTF

v_gene: TRBV6-5
j_gene: TRBJ1-2
abundance: NA
d_gene: TRBD1
CDR3nt: TGTGCCAGCAGTCCGGGACAGTCCTATGGCTACACCTTC
CDR3aa: CASSPGQSYGYTF

v_gene: TRBV25-1
j_gene: TRBJ1-2
abundance: NA
d_gene: NA
CDR3nt: TGTGCCAGCAGTGAAACAGGGAACGGCTACACCTTC
CDR3aa: CASSETGNGYTF

v_gene: TRBV6-2/TRBV6-3
j_gene: TRBJ2-1
abundance: once
d_gene: NA
CDR3nt: TGTGCCAGCAGTTACTCGAACTCTGAGCAGTTCTTC
CDR3aa: CASSYSNSEQFF

v_gene: TRBV3-1/TRBV3-2
j_gene: TRBJ2-7
abundance: NA
d_gene: TRBD2
CDR3nt: TGTGCCAGCAGCCAAGGGAGCGGGGGTGGGCAGTACTTC
CDR3aa: CASSQGSGGGQYF

v_gene: TRBV18
j_gene: TRBJ2-5
abundance: NA
d_gene: TRBD1
CDR3nt: TGTGCCAGCTCACCAAGGGGGCCCCAAGAGACCCAGTACTTC
CDR3aa: CASSPRGPQETQYF

v_gene: TRBV4-2
j_gene: TRBJ2-6
abundance: NA
d_gene: NA
CDR3nt: TGTGCCAGCAGCCCAAAGCCGGGACCTGGGGCCAACGTCCTGACTTTC
CDR3aa: CASSPKPGPGANVLTF

v_gene: TRBV30
j_gene: TRBJ2-5
abundance: NA
d_gene: TRBD2
CDR3nt: TGTGCCTGGAGTGGACTCCTAGCGGGACCACGCCAAGAGACCCAGTACTTC
CDR3aa: CAWSGLLAGPRQETQYF